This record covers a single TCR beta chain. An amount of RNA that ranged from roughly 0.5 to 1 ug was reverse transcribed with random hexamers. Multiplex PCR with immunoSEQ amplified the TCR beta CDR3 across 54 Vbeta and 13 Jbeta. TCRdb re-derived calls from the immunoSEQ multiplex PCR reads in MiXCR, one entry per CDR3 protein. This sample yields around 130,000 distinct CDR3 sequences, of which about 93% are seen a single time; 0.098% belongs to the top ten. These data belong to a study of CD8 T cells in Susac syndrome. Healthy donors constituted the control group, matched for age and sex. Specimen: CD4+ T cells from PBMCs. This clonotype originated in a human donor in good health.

The CDR3 reads CAWSLQGSQGNTF. CDR3 nucleotides: TGTGCCTGGAGCCTACAGGGGTCCCAGGGCAATACCTTC. The chain links TRBV30 to TRBJ1-2; 7 positions match TRBD1. Germline loops: CDR1 GTSNPN, CDR2 SVGIG (reference sequence). The CDR3 has 13 residues. With V trimmed by 3 bases and J by 14 bases, 15 bases remained unmatched.